The 19 T cell receptor beta chains below all came from one sample that was sequenced in a study of blood T cell repertoires in COVID-19 (dated by TCRdb to about 2020). Libraries were prepared through the immunoSEQ multiplex PCR assay. The clones in this table, taken by TCRdb from immuneACCESS, are in-frame only. Not every clone is retained; where verified, under half of the shortfall comes from an unresolved V gene, and the cause of the rest is unknown. The sample table records hundreds of thousands of clones; about 90% of these occur just once. The ten largest clones capture about 15% of the sample. Sequenced: PBMCs or T cells enriched from blood (not recorded which). The receptors shown here come from a man aged 30-40 years who had been exposed to COVID-19.

The V and J genes are TRBV16 and TRBJ1-5; the D gene is possibly TRBD1 (5 bases). The CDR3 runs 14 residues. Germline V gene data show CDR1 as KGHSY and CDR2 as FQNENV. The ends were cut back, 2 bases at V and 5 bases at J, with 10 bases in the middle. CDR3 region: CASSQPAGDQPQHF. Written as DNA, the CDR3 is TGTGCCAGCAGCCAACCGGCGGGGGATCAGCCCCAGCATTTT.

As regards this clone: This specimen includes other DNA sequences encoding the same CDR3. The chain links TRBV5-1 to TRBJ1-2; a weak D match, TRBD1 (5 bases). V was clipped by 0 bases and J by 5 bases, with 8 bases between them. Per the germline V gene, CDR1 is SGHRS and CDR2 is YFSETQ. The CDR3 is made up of 13 amino acids. CDR3 sequence: CASSLGGLYGYTF. For the CDR3, the DNA is TGCGCCAGCAGCTTGGGGGGACTATATGGCTACACCTTC.

The chain carries TRBV13 and TRBJ1-4, with 8 bases matching TRBD1. CDR3 size: 15 residues. Germline V gene sequence: CDR1 PRHDT, CDR2 FYEKMQ (reference sequence). V trimming: 1 base; J trimming: 7 bases; junction bases outside the gene matches: 5. The DNA for the CDR3 is TGTGCCAGCAGCTTAGCAGGACAGGGCAGTGAAAAACTGTTTTTT. Translating it yields CASSLAGQGSEKLFF.

This clone came up a few times. This rearrangement joins TRBV5-6 to TRBJ2-7; no clear D gene. The V and J ends lost 4 bases and 0 bases respectively, with 20 bases between them. The CDR3 totals 17 residues. Germline lookup yields CDR1 SGHDT and CDR2 YYEEEE. Here the CDR3 reads CASSHPPGLALSYEQYF. DNA for the CDR3: TGTGCCAGCAGCCATCCACCTGGGCTCGCCCTCTCCTACGAGCAGTACTTC. Based on the CDR3 plus reference TRBV5-6 and TRBJ2-7, the full variable domain is DAGVTQSPTHLIKTRGQQVTLRCSPKSGHDTVSWYQQALGQGPQFIFQYYEEEERQRGNFPDRFSGHQFPNYSSELNVNALLLGDSALYLCASSHPPGLALSYEQYFGPGTRLTVT.

The chain joins TRBV25-1 to TRBJ2-3, with D perhaps matching TRBD1 (5 bases). V shed 3 bases and J shed 2 bases, with 12 bases lying between them. CDR1 MGHDK and CDR2 SYGVNS come from the germline V gene. The CDR3 runs 15 residues. CDR3 region: CASSDQGLSTDTQYF. As DNA, the CDR3 is TGTGCCAGCAGTGACCAGGGTTTATCCACAGATACGCAGTATTTT.

This clone has only one observation. The chain employs TRBV19 and TRBJ1-4; weak D call: TRBD1 (5 bases). Germline V gene sequence: CDR1 LNHDA, CDR2 SQIVND (reference sequence). This CDR3 is 16 amino acids long. The ends were cut back, 6 bases at V and 5 bases at J, with 19 bases in the middle. The CDR3 protein is CASRPNAGGGNEKLFF. DNA for the CDR3: TGTGCCAGTAGGCCGAACGCCGGGGGAGGGAATGAAAAACTGTTTTTT.

The rearrangement uses TRBV6-5 and TRBJ1-3; D call uncertain. The CDR3 length is 14 residues. CDR1 MNHEY and CDR2 SVGAGI come from the germline V gene. V lost 11 bases and J 0 bases, leaving 14 bases between the germline ends. CDR3 sequence: CACRRAYSGNTIYF. The CDR3 DNA sequence: TGTGCCTGCCGGCGGGCTTACTCTGGAAACACCATATATTTT.

The rearrangement links TRBV5-1 to TRBJ2-3, with D possibly matching TRBD1 (6 bases). Looked up from germline, CDR1 is SGHRS and CDR2 is YFSETQ. V gave up 3 bases and J gave up 2 bases, with 16 bases separating them. CDR3 length: 16 residues. CDR3 protein: CASSWGHWGDTDTQYF. The CDR3 DNA reads as TGCGCCAGCAGCTGGGGGCATTGGGGTGACACAGATACGCAGTATTTT.

This sequence joins TRBV6-5 and TRBJ2-7; D perhaps matches TRBD2 (6 bases). There are 14 residues in the CDR3. The germline V and J ends were trimmed by 7 bases and 5 bases, with 18 bases remaining between them. Germline CDR1 reads MNHEY; CDR2 reads SVGAGI. The CDR3: CASMSLGGVNEQYF. The CDR3 bases are TGTGCCAGCATGTCCCTTGGAGGGGTCAACGAGCAGTACTTC.

Concerning this clone: This same CDR3 is encoded by further DNA sequences in the sample. CDR3 in amino acids: CASSQAGQPNSPLHF. As DNA, the CDR3 is TGCGCCAGCAGCCAGGCCGGACAGCCTAATTCACCCCTCCACTTT. The chain employs TRBV4-1 and TRBJ1-6, with D perhaps TRBD1 (6 bases). Germline-derived CDR1 and CDR2 are MGHRA and YSYEKL. The germline V and J ends were trimmed by 3 bases and 6 bases, with 12 bases remaining between them. This CDR3 spans 15 amino acids.

The sample holds a few counts of this clone. CDR3 sequence: CASSSGTDYEQYF. CDR3 nucleotides: TGTGCCAGCAGCTCCGGGACAGACTACGAGCAGTACTTC. The rearrangement joins TRBV5-4 to TRBJ2-7, with TRBD1 matching 7 bases. Losses at the gene ends were 3 bases for V and 3 bases for J; bases not matched to a gene: 3. Germline CDR1 reads SGHNT; CDR2 reads YYREEE (reference sequence). This CDR3 spans 13 amino acids.

The J gene is TRBJ1-1, the V gene TRBV4-1; unclear D gene. V lost 1 base and J lost 8, with 14 bases in between. CDR1 is MGHRA and CDR2 is YSYEKL in the germline V gene. The CDR3 is 14 residues long. The CDR3, as DNA: TGCGCCAGCAGCCAAGCAATAACTTTCAGGGAAGCTTTCTTT. This translates into CASSQAITFREAFF.

V usage is TRBV18 and J usage is TRBJ1-1, with D possibly being TRBD1 (5 bases). Germline CDR1 KGHSH, CDR2 LQKENI. This CDR3 contains 14 residues. V was clipped by 0 bases and J by 7 bases, with 12 bases between them. CDR3 in amino acids: CASSPPSTAHEAFF. As DNA, the CDR3 is TGTGCCAGCTCACCACCGTCGACAGCCCATGAAGCTTTCTTT.

Written as DNA, the CDR3 is TGCGCCAGCAGCCAGGGGGCGGCCGATAGCAATCAGCCCCAGCATTTT. This translates into CASSQGAADSNQPQHF. The V call is TRBV4-1, the J call TRBJ1-5; a weak D match, TRBD1 (6 bases). CDR1 MGHRA and CDR2 YSYEKL come from the germline V gene. The CDR3 has 16 amino acids. Between the trimmed V and J ends, which lost 3 bases and 0 bases, there was a span of 12 bases.

V usage is TRBV28 and J usage is TRBJ2-5; 7 bases agree with TRBD2. The V gene's germline CDR1 is MDHEN and CDR2 SYDVKM. This CDR3 is built from 14 residues. V lost 8 bases and J lost 3; bases outside the gene matches: 9. The CDR3 nucleotides are TGTGCCAGCCTTCCCGGGGGGAGGGAAGAGACCCAGTACTTC. Translating it yields CASLPGGREETQYF.

The CDR3 nucleotides are TGCGCCAGCAGCTTGGAGGCGGCAACGGGGGAGCTGTTTTTT. Encoded protein: CASSLEAATGELFF. The chain uses TRBV5-1 and TRBJ2-2; unclear D gene. CDR1 and CDR2 from the germline V gene are SGHRS and YFSETQ. The CDR3 contains 14 residues. V lost 0 bases and J lost 8, with 11 bases in between.

The chain uses TRBV4-1 and TRBJ1-2, with 8 bases identical to TRBD1. Germline V gives CDR1 MGHRA, CDR2 YSYEKL. This CDR3 is 15 amino acids long. The ends lost 4 bases at V and 3 bases at J; junction bases unmatched: 7. CDR3 region: CASSPRTGMDYGYTF. Written as DNA, the CDR3 is TGCGCCAGCAGCCCACGGACAGGGATGGACTATGGCTACACCTTC.

V is TRBV7-6 and J is TRBJ1-3; D is perhaps TRBD1 (6 bases). The V gene's germline CDR1 is SGHVS and CDR2 FNYEAQ. The V and J ends lost 4 bases and 4 bases respectively, with 20 bases between them. The CDR3 sequence is 17 residues long. As DNA, the CDR3 is TGTGCCAGCAGCTCTGACACACCTCACAGGGCCGGAAACACCATATATTTT. It yields the protein CASSSDTPHRAGNTIYF.

DNA for the CDR3: TGCGCCAGCAGAACCGGGACTGAGTCAGATACGCAGTATTTT. It encodes CASRTGTESDTQYF. V is TRBV5-1 and J is TRBJ2-3, with D maybe TRBD2 (6 bases). The germline CDR1 and CDR2 sequences are SGHRS and YFSETQ. The CDR3 runs to 14 residues. The V gene lost 5 bases and the J gene lost 4 bases, with 14 bases spanning the gap.